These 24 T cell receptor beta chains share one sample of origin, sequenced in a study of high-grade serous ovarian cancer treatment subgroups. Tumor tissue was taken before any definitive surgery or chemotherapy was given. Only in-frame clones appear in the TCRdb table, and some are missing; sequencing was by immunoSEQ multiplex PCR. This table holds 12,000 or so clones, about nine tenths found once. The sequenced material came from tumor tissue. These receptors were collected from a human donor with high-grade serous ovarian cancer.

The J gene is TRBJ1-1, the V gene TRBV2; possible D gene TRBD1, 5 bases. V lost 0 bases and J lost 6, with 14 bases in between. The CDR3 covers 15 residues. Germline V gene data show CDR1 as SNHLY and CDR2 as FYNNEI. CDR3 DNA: TGTGCCAGCAGTGAAGCCCCGACAGTCGTATCTGAAGCTTTCTTT. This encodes CASSEAPTVVSEAFF.

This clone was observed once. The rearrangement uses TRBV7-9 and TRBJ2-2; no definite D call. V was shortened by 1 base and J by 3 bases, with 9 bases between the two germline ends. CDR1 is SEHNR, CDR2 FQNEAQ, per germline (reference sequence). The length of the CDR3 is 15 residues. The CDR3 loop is CASSLGAADTGELFF. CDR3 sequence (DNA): TGTGCCAGCAGCTTAGGCGCAGCAGACACCGGGGAGCTGTTTTTT.

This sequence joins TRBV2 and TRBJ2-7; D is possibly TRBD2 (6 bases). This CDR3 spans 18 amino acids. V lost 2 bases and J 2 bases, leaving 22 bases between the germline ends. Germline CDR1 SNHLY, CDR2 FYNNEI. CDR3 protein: CASSESHGGWPTTYEQYF. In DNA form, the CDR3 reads TGTGCCAGCAGTGAATCCCACGGAGGGTGGCCCACAACCTACGAGCAGTACTTC. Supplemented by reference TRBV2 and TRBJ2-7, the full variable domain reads EPEVTQTPSHQVTQMGQEVILRCVPISNHLYFYWYRQILGQKVEFLVSFYNNEISEKSEIFDDQFSVERPDGSNFTLKIRSTKLEDSAMYFCASSESHGGWPTTYEQYFGPGTRLTVT.

DNA of the CDR3: TGTGCCAGAAGCTTGATAACGAGAAGGGAAAGCAATCAGCCCCAGCATTTT. Amino acid sequence: CARSLITRRESNQPQHF. The rearrangement uses TRBV5-3 and TRBJ1-5; D remains unclear. TRBV5-3 is an open reading frame whose function is uncertain. The length of the CDR3 is 17 residues. Trimming pared 1 base from V and 1 base from J, leaving 15 bases between.

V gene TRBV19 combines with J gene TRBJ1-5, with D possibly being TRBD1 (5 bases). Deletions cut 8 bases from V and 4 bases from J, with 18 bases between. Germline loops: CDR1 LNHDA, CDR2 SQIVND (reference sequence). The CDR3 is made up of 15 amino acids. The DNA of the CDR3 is TGTGCCAGTGTAGCTCCGGGACGGAAGAATCAGCCCCAGCATTTT. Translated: CASVAPGRKNQPQHF.

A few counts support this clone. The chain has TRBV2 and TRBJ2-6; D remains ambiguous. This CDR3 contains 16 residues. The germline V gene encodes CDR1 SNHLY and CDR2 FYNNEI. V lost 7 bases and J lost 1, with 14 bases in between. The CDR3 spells CASNFDGRSGANVLTF. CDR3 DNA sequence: TGTGCCAGCAACTTCGACGGTAGGTCTGGGGCCAACGTCCTGACTTTC.

CDR3 protein: CASSQDHPRVDEQFF. The CDR3 DNA is TGCGCCAGCAGCCAAGACCACCCCAGGGTGGATGAGCAGTTCTTC. This rearrangement joins TRBV4-1 to TRBJ2-1; perhaps TRBD1 as D (5 bases). Germline V gives CDR1 MGHRA, CDR2 YSYEKL. V was clipped by 0 bases and J by 8 bases, with 14 bases between them. The CDR3 extends over 15 amino acids.

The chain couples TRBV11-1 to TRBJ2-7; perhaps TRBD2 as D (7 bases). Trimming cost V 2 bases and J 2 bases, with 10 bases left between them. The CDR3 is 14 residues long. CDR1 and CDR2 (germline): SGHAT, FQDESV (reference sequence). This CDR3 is CASSLLRGPYEQYF. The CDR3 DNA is TGTGCCAGCAGCTTATTGCGGGGGCCCTACGAGCAGTACTTC.

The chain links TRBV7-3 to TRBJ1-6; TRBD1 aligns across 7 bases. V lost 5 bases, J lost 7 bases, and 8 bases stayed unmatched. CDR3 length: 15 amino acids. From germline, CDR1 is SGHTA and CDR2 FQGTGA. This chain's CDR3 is CASSTGAPGNSPLHF. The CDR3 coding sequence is TGTGCCAGCAGCACAGGGGCTCCAGGGAATTCACCCCTCCACTTT. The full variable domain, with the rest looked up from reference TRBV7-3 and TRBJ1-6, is GAGVSQTPSNKVTEKGKYVELRCDPISGHTALYWYRQSLGQGPEFLIYFQGTGAADDSGLPNDRFFAVRPEGSVSTLKIQRTERGDSAVYLCASSTGAPGNSPLHFGNGTRLTVT.

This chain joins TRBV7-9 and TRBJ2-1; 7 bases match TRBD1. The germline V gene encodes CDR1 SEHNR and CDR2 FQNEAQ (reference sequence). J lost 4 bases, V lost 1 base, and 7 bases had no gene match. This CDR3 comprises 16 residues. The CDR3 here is CASSLGTGAGYNEQFF. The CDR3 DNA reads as TGTGCCAGCAGCTTAGGCACAGGGGCCGGATACAATGAGCAGTTCTTC.

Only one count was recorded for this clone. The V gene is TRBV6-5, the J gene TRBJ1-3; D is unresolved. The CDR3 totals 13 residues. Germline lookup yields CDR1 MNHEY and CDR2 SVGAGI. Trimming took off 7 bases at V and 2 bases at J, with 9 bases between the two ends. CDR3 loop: CASTQAAGNTIYF. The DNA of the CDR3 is TGTGCCAGCACCCAGGCAGCTGGAAACACCATATATTTT.

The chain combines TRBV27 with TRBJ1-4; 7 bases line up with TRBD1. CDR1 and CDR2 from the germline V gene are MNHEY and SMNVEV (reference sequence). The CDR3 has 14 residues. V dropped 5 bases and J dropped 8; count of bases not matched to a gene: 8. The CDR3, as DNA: TGTGCCAGCAGTAACAGGGGTTGGGGGGAAAAACTGTTTTTT. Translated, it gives CASSNRGWGEKLFF.

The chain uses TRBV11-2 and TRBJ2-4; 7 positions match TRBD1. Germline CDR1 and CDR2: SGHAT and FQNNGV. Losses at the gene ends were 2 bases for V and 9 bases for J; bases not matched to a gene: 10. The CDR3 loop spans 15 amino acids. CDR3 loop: CASSLRELTGSIQYF. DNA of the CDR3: TGTGCCAGCAGCTTAAGGGAGTTGACAGGGAGCATTCAGTACTTC.

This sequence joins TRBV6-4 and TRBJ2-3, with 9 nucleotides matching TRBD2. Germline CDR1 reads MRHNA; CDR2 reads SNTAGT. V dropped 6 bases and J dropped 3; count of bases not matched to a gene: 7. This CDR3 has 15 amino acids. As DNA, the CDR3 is TGTGCCAGCAGCGAGGGGACTAGCTTTACAGATACGCAGTATTTT. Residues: CASSEGTSFTDTQYF.

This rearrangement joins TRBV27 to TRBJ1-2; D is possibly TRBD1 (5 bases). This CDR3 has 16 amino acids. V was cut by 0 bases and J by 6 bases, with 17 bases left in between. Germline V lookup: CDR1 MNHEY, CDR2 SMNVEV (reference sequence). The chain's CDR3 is CASSLSPPSWDDGYTF. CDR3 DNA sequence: TGTGCCAGCAGTTTATCCCCCCCGTCATGGGACGATGGCTACACCTTC.

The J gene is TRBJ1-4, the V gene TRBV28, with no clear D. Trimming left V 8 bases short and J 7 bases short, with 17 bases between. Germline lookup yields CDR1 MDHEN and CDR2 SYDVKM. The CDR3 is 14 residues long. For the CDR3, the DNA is TGTGCCAGCCGGTCGCCGGGAGGCCTTGAAAAACTGTTTTTT. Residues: CASRSPGGLEKLFF.

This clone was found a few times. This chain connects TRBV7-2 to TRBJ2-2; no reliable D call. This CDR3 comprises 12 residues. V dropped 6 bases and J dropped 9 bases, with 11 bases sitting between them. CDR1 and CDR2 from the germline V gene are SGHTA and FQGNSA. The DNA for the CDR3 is TGTGCCAGCAGGTCTGAATCAAGGGAGCTGTTTTTT. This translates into CASRSESRELFF.

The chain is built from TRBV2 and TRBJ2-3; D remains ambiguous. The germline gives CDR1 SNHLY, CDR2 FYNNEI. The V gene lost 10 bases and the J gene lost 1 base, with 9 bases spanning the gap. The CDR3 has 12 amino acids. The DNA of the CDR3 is TGTGCCACTACCCGGGGCACAGATACGCAGTATTTT. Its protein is CATTRGTDTQYF. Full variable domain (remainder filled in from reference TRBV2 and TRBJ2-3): EPEVTQTPSHQVTQMGQEVILRCVPISNHLYFYWYRQILGQKVEFLVSFYNNEISEKSEIFDDQFSVERPDGSNFTLKIRSTKLEDSAMYFCATTRGTDTQYFGPGTRLTVL.

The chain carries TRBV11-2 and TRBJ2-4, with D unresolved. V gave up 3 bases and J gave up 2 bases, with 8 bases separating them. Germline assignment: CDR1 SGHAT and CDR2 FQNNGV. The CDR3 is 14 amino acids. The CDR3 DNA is TGTGCCAGCAGCTTGGTACAGTCCAAAAACATTCAGTACTTC. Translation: CASSLVQSKNIQYF.

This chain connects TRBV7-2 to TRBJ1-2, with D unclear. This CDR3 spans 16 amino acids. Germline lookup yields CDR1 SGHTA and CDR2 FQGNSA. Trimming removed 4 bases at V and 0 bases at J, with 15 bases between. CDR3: CASSSQLAASNYGYTF. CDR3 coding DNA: TGTGCCAGCAGCTCCCAACTGGCAGCCTCTAACTATGGCTACACCTTC.

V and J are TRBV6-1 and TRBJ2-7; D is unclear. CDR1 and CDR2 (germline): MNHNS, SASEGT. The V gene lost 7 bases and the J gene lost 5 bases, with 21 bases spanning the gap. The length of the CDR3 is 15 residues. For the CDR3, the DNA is TGTGCCAGCAACCCCGGGCGAGGCGGTTCTGACGAGCAGTACGTC. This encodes CASNPGRGGSDEQYV.

The CDR3 loop is CAWTQGLTSYGYTF. CDR3 sequence (DNA): TGTGCCTGGACCCAGGGGCTAACTTCCTATGGCTACACCTTC. V gene TRBV30 combines with J gene TRBJ1-2; perhaps TRBD1 as D (6 bases). Germline V gives CDR1 GTSNPN, CDR2 SVGIG (reference sequence). The CDR3 has 14 amino acids. V lost 4 bases to trimming and J lost 4 bases, with 16 bases between them.

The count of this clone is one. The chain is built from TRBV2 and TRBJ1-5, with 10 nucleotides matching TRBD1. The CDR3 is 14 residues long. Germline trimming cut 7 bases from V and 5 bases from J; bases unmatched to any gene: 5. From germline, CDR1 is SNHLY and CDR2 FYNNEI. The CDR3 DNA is TGTGCCAGCACCCGGACAGGGGGTGATCAGCCCCAGCATTTT. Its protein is CASTRTGGDQPQHF.

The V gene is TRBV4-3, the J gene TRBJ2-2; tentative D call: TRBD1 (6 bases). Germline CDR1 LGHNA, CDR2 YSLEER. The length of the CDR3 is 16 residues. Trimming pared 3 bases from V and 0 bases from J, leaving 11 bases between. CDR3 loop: CASSQTDRSNTGELFF. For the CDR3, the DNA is TGCGCCAGCAGCCAGACCGACAGGTCGAACACCGGGGAGCTGTTTTTT.